These T cell receptor beta chains were read from a single sample in a study of blood T cell repertoires in COVID-19. This table comes from immunoSEQ multiplex PCR, and its TCRdb copy is limited to in-frame clones, with some not included. This sample has tens of thousands of clones, with about 80% found just once. The sequencing input was peripheral blood. Receptors originate from a man in his sixties with acute or convalescent COVID-19. CDR3s include the opening cysteine and the closing phenylalanine or tryptophan. The size field is filled for only some rows; it gives once, few, many or a size class.

J	length	V	size	CDR3
TRBJ1-2	14	TRBV5-6	.	CASSSQTGTDGYTF
TRBJ1-2	12	TRBV20-1	.	CSASGDLGDYTF
TRBJ2-1	15	TRBV25-1	few	CASSLRGSSYNEQFF
TRBJ1-6	10	TRBV6-5	.	CASRKDRFHF
TRBJ2-7	15	TRBV7-2	once	CASSRRQGPPYEQYF
TRBJ2-2	16	TRBV7-9	.	CASSSGFGGLTGELFF
TRBJ1-2	13	TRBV5-6	once	CASSFWQYYGYTF
TRBJ1-1	13	TRBV28	.	CASSPAVNTEAFF
TRBJ1-3	16	TRBV6-2/TRBV6-3	.	CASSSTATDSGNTIYF
TRBJ1-2	15	TRBV6-5	.	CASRFNRGPNYGYTF
TRBJ2-2	16	TRBV7-2	.	CASSRYISGGAGELFF
TRBJ1-2	13	TRBV6-5	.	CASSLQGGYGYTF
TRBJ2-2	14	TRBV4-1	once	CASSQEYNPGELFF
TRBJ1-1	16	TRBV7-9	many	CASRGGLAGLNTEAFF
TRBJ1-2	15	TRBV11-1	.	CASSPGTADYYGYTF
TRBJ2-1	15	TRBV11-2	.	CASSLGGAGYNEQFF
TRBJ2-7	19	TRBV7-9	.	CASSSPTSPLRGFLYEQYF
TRBJ2-7	14	TRBV7-2	.	CASSPTGGEGEQYF
TRBJ2-5	13	TRBV19	.	CASRTSEGETQYF
TRBJ2-3	15	TRBV5-1	.	CASSLVANPGDTQYF
TRBJ1-4	15	TRBV21-1	.	CASSKRGQGDEKLFF
TRBJ2-1	17	TRBV9	.	CASSPGGGANSYNEQFF
TRBJ1-1	14	TRBV5-1	.	CASSTLTTNTEAFF
TRBJ1-6	15	TRBV6-1	few	CASSDRQGGNSPLHF
TRBJ1-2	16	TRBV29-1	.	CSVAKGTGGMASGYTF
TRBJ1-2	12	TRBV25-1	few	CASSRDSYGYTF
TRBJ2-3	15	TRBV18	.	CASSPGEGNTDTQYF
TRBJ2-2	15	TRBV5-1	.	CASSLELGANGELFF
TRBJ1-5	14	TRBV7-2	.	CASSSRQANQPQHF
TRBJ2-1	16	TRBV11-2	.	CASSLGPDPQGNEQFF
TRBJ2-5	15	TRBV14	.	CASSSSGGPQETQYF
TRBJ2-5	11	TRBV20-1	.	CSARRGETQYF
TRBJ2-5	13	TRBV7-3	.	CASSLGGQETQYF
TRBJ2-3	14	TRBV24-1	.	CATSDSTRADTQYF
TRBJ1-1	13	TRBV12-3/TRBV12-4	.	CASQGELNTEAFF
TRBJ1-2	14	TRBV7-2	.	CASNSDRGNYGYTF
TRBJ2-1	14	TRBV7-3	.	CASSPGEGGSEQFF